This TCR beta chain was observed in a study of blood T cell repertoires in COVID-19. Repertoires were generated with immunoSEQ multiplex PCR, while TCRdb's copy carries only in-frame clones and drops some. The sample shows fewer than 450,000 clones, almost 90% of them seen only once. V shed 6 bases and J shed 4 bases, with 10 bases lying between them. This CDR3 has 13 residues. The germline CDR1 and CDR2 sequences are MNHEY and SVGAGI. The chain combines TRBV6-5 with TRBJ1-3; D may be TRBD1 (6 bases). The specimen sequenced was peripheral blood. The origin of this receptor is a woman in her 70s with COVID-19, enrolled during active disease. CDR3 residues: CASRLQGGNTIYF. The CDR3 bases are TGTGCCAGCAGACTACAGGGAGGAAACACCATATATTTT.